This section outlines one T cell receptor beta chain sequence together with its context. As yet, its antigen is unknown. UMI-labeled 5' RACE TRB cDNA libraries were prepared from the cells. TCRdb reanalyzed the 5' RACE reads and collapses them to one entry per CDR3 protein, without DNA. This sample's clone table lists approximately 8,800 distinct CDR3 sequences. Identification of naive CD8+ T cells rested on CD45RO-CCR7+CD27+CD95- status. The sample belongs to a study of CXCR3-negative and CXCR3-positive naive CD8 T cells. Findings and limits, study-wide: Greater hydrophobicity was found in TRB CDR3s of CXCR3-positive naive cells than of CXCR3-negative naive cells.

The CDR3 contains 16 residues. The germline gives CDR1 SGHTA, CDR2 FQGNSA. Sequencing input: naive CXCR3+ CD8+ T cells from blood. The subset was: CD45RO-CCR7+CD27+CD95- naive CD8+ T cells expressing CXCR3 (TNR3+). The sequence derives from a human donor in good health. Some clones in this sample may be carry-over from other donors' samples. This chain connects TRBV7-2 to TRBJ1-5. The CDR3 sequence is CASSLDRGNSNQPQHF.